Listed below are T cell receptor beta chains from one sample, sequenced in a study of beta chain features in type 1 diabetes. TCRdb's table, derived via immunoSEQ multiplex PCR, lists solely in-frame clones and lacks some. The sample lists 250,000 to 350,000 clones; roughly an eighth were seen once. Sequences were obtained from naive CD4+ T cells from blood. These receptors originate from a man between 25 and 39 years old with type 1 diabetes. The CDR3 runs from the conserved cysteine through the conserved F or W. The D gene is left open where the match is weak. A row's size may be missing; if present it is once, few, many or a size class.

cdr3_aa cdr3_nt cdr3_length v_call clone_size j_call d_call
CASSPGTAYNEQFF TGCGCCAGCAGCCCGGGGACAGCTTACAATGAGCAGTTCTTC 14 TRBV5-1 - TRBJ2-1 TRBD1
CASSSGLGKPYEQYF TGTGCCAGCAGCTCGGGACTAGGGAAGCCCTACGAGCAGTACTTC 15 TRBV7-9 - TRBJ2-7 TRBD2
CASSVDPREAYNEQFF TGTGCCAGCAGCGTAGACCCCAGGGAGGCCTACAATGAGCAGTTCTTC 16 TRBV9 - TRBJ2-1 -
CASSEGQRYGYTF TGTGCCAGCAGTGAAGGACAGCGATATGGCTACACCTTC 13 TRBV2 - TRBJ1-2 -
CSARSGYEQYF TGCAGTGCTAGGTCGGGCTACGAGCAGTACTTC 11 TRBV20-1 - TRBJ2-7 -
CASSVSGTSGSFYEQYF TGTGCCAGCAGCGTCTCCGGGACTAGCGGGAGTTTCTACGAGCAGTACTTC 17 TRBV11-2 once TRBJ2-7 TRBD2
CASSEGTGEPETQYF TGTGCCAGCAGTGAGGGGACAGGGGAACCAGAGACCCAGTACTTC 15 TRBV6-1 few TRBJ2-5 TRBD1
CASSAELSYNEQFF TGCGCCAGCAGCGCGGAACTTAGTTACAATGAGCAGTTCTTC 14 TRBV5-1 few TRBJ2-1 -
CASRPEWGVGMSTEAFF TGTGCCAGCAGGCCAGAATGGGGGGTGGGTATGTCGACTGAAGCTTTCTTT 17 TRBV7-9 few TRBJ1-1 -
CASSLANEQFF TGTGCCAGCAGCTTGGCCAATGAGCAGTTCTTC 11 TRBV7-2 - TRBJ2-1 -
CASSMQGATDTQYF TGTGCCAGTAGTATGCAGGGGGCAACAGATACGCAGTATTTT 14 TRBV19 few TRBJ2-3 TRBD1
CASRGSYSNQPQHF TGTGCCAGTAGGGGCAGTTATAGCAATCAGCCCCAGCATTTT 14 TRBV19 - TRBJ1-5 -
CASSSATSSGRETQYF TGTGCCAGCAGCTCAGCCACTAGTTCGGGTCGGGAGACCCAGTACTTC 16 TRBV11-2 few TRBJ2-5 -
CAWSDAGNQPQHF TGTGCCTGGAGTGATGCAGGGAATCAGCCCCAGCATTTT 13 TRBV30 - TRBJ1-5 -
CASSPTGAVDGYTF TGTGCCAGCAGCCCGACAGGGGCGGTAGATGGCTACACCTTC 14 TRBV7-9 few TRBJ1-2 TRBD1
CASSPGTSSNEQFF TGTGCCAGCAGTCCCGGGACTAGCTCCAATGAGCAGTTCTTC 14 TRBV7-2 - TRBJ2-1 TRBD2